The 14 T cell receptor beta chains given below trace back to one sample, sequenced in a study of shared clonotypes between healthy human individuals. Generated by immunoSEQ multiplex PCR, the TCRdb table keeps only in-frame clones and is missing some. Of hundreds of thousands of clones listed, roughly 80% are singletons. The sequencing sample was made of PBMCs. All receptors derive from a woman in her forties in good health. Some clones in this sample may be carry-over from other donors' samples.

CDR3 in DNA: TGTGCCAGCAGCTTAGGGAGGGGCGGCATGAACACTGAAGCTTTCTTT. Its translation is CASSLGRGGMNTEAFF. This chain links TRBV7-2 with TRBJ1-1; weak D call: TRBD1 (5 bases). V lost 1 base and J 0 bases, leaving 12 bases between the germline ends. CDR1 SGHTA and CDR2 FQGNSA come from the germline V gene. CDR3 length: 16 amino acids.

About this clone: Other DNA sequences in the sample encode the same CDR3. V is TRBV2 and J is TRBJ1-2, with D uncertain. The CDR3 extends over 13 amino acids. Germline CDR1 is SNHLY and CDR2 is FYNNEI. V was shortened by 4 bases and J by 4 bases, with 10 bases between the two germline ends. This CDR3 is CASSAGQTYGYTF. CDR3 coding DNA: TGTGCCAGCAGTGCTGGCCAAACCTATGGCTACACCTTC.

Only one count was recorded for this clone. The chain recombines TRBV11-3 with TRBJ2-1, with D tentatively TRBD2 (6 bases). Trimming stripped 1 base from V and 6 bases from J, with 13 bases between. CDR3 length: 15 residues. Germline lookup yields CDR1 SGHNT and CDR2 YENEEA. The CDR3 reads CASSLGGTSGNEQFF. The DNA of the CDR3 is TGTGCCAGCAGCTTAGGCGGGACGTCGGGCAATGAGCAGTTCTTC.

This clone appeared once. This sequence joins TRBV4-2 and TRBJ1-6; no firm D call. The CDR3 sequence is 15 residues long. Germline V gene data show CDR1 as LGHNA and CDR2 as YNFKEQ. Trimming removed 1 base at V and 10 bases at J, with 14 bases between. CDR3 bases: TGTGCCAGCAGCCAAGCAGCGTTGGCACAGTCACCCCTCCACTTT. This encodes CASSQAALAQSPLHF.

V is TRBV5-1 and J is TRBJ2-7, with 10 bases aligning to TRBD1. Germline values: CDR1 SGHRS, CDR2 YFSETQ. V lost 8 bases and J lost 6; bases outside the gene matches: 11. CDR3 length equals 14 residues. The CDR3 loop is CASATGTGVPEQYF. The CDR3 DNA sequence: TGCGCCAGTGCAACCGGGACAGGGGTTCCCGAGCAGTACTTC.

The CDR3 DNA sequence: TGCGCCAGCAGCCAGGGACAGGGTGGATCCTACGAGCAGTACTTC. Its translation: CASSQGQGGSYEQYF. The chain recombines TRBV5-1 with TRBJ2-7, with 9 bases matching TRBD1. The germline V gene encodes CDR1 SGHRS and CDR2 YFSETQ. The CDR3 is 15 amino acids. V gave up 4 bases and J gave up 1 base; unmatched junction bases: 6.

V and J are TRBV4-1 and TRBJ2-1; 8 bases agree with TRBD1. Trimming cost V 7 bases and J 7 bases; bases outside gene matches: 6. The CDR3 spans 13 residues. Germline V CDR1 and CDR2: MGHRA, YSYEKL. CDR3 DNA sequence: TGCGCCAGCACCATAACAGGGGGTAATGAGCAGTTCTTC. It yields the protein CASTITGGNEQFF.

As regards this clone: This CDR3 is also generated by other DNA sequences in the sample. V gene TRBV7-3 combines with J gene TRBJ1-1, with unresolved D. Deletions cut 3 bases from V and 1 base from J, with 9 bases between. This CDR3 region has 14 residues. Germline loops: CDR1 SGHTA, CDR2 FQGTGA. CDR3 protein: CASSLNRANTEAFF. CDR3 sequence (DNA): TGTGCCAGCAGCTTGAATAGGGCGAACACTGAAGCTTTCTTT.

The chain couples TRBV5-1 to TRBJ1-1, with 7 positions matching TRBD1. Germline assignment: CDR1 SGHRS and CDR2 YFSETQ. The V and J ends lost 4 bases and 2 bases, in that order; junction bases with no gene match: 8. CDR3 length: 15 residues. The CDR3 coding sequence is TGCGCCAGCAGCCTACGGACAGGAGGTAACACTGAAGCTTTCTTT. Translating gives CASSLRTGGNTEAFF. The variable domain in full, with the rest retrieved from reference TRBV5-1 and TRBJ1-1, is KAGVTQTPRYLIKTRGQQVTLSCSPISGHRSVSWYQQTPGQGLQFLFEYFSETQRNKGNFPGRFSGRQFSNSRSEMNVSTLELGDSALYLCASSLRTGGNTEAFFGQGTRLTVV.

The chain combines TRBV27 with TRBJ1-1; perhaps TRBD1 as D (5 bases). CDR3 size: 14 residues. The germline gives CDR1 MNHEY, CDR2 SMNVEV (reference sequence). The ends were cut back, 0 bases at V and 8 bases at J, with 13 bases in the middle. CDR3 sequence: CASSLSRMGLEAFF. Written as DNA, the CDR3 is TGTGCCAGCAGTTTATCGAGGATGGGGCTCGAAGCTTTCTTT.

The genes are TRBV11-2 and TRBJ2-5, with 8 bases that match TRBD2. This CDR3 comprises 15 residues. CDR1 and CDR2 from the germline V gene are SGHAT and FQNNGV. V dropped 3 bases and J dropped 5; count of bases not matched to a gene: 8. Here the CDR3 DNA reads TGTGCCAGCAGCTTTCAAGCGGGAGAAGAGGAGACCCAGTACTTC. Protein: CASSFQAGEEETQYF.

The chain has TRBV5-1 and TRBJ2-1; D may be TRBD1 (6 bases). Germline V CDR1 and CDR2: SGHRS, YFSETQ. V was clipped by 9 bases and J by 1 base, with 14 bases between them. This CDR3 is built from 14 residues. This CDR3 reads CATTEGDSYNEQFF. As DNA, the CDR3 is TGCGCCACCACTGAGGGGGATTCCTACAATGAGCAGTTCTTC. The full variable domain, its missing parts supplied by reference TRBV5-1 and TRBJ2-1, is KAGVTQTPRYLIKTRGQQVTLSCSPISGHRSVSWYQQTPGQGLQFLFEYFSETQRNKGNFPGRFSGRQFSNSRSEMNVSTLELGDSALYLCATTEGDSYNEQFFGPGTRLTVL.

This chain connects TRBV15 to TRBJ2-7; 9 bases are a match to TRBD1. The CDR3 is 15 residues long. The V gene's germline CDR1 is LNHNV and CDR2 YYDKDF (reference sequence). The J segment lost 4 bases and the V segment lost 0 bases, leaving 4 bases of the junction unmatched. DNA of the CDR3: TGTGCCACCAGCAGAGACCGACAGGGGGATTACGAGCAGTACTTC. Its protein is CATSRDRQGDYEQYF.

The chain has TRBV19 and TRBJ2-7; 9 bases are shared with TRBD1. The CDR3 loop spans 15 amino acids. Germline assignment: CDR1 LNHDA and CDR2 SQIVND (reference sequence). V trimming: 5 bases; J trimming: 5 bases; junction bases outside the gene matches: 10. The CDR3 DNA follows: TGTGCCAGTAGTCCAATACCGGGACAGGGAAACGAGCAGTACTTC. Translation: CASSPIPGQGNEQYF.